This TCR beta chain came from a study of T cell repertoires in cytomegalovirus infection. Overall study: Indications of both CMV infection and matching HLA type were provided by public TCR beta signatures. Overall study findings and caveats: Using cumulative public TCR beta family frequency, the authors identified those who carried CMV together with the relevant HLA.

The CDR3 is made up of 13 amino acids. V shed 6 bases and J shed 4 bases, with 12 bases lying between them. From germline, CDR1 is MNHEY and CDR2 SVGAGI. TCRdb reprocessed the reads with MiXCR, giving one entry per CDR3 protein. The table lists 65,000 to 95,000 distinct CDR3 sequences, more than 3% of them singletons. There are many counts of this clonotype. Its antigen is not identified. The TCR sequence derives from a human donor in good health (CMV status not recorded). Some clones in this sample may be carry-over from other donors' samples. The chain uses TRBV6-5 and TRBJ1-1, with a tentative D call TRBD1 (6 bases). Sequenced material: PBMCs. CDR3 coding DNA: TGTGCCAGCAGCCCCGTAGGGGGCACTGAAGCTTTCTTT. Protein: CASSPVGGTEAFF.